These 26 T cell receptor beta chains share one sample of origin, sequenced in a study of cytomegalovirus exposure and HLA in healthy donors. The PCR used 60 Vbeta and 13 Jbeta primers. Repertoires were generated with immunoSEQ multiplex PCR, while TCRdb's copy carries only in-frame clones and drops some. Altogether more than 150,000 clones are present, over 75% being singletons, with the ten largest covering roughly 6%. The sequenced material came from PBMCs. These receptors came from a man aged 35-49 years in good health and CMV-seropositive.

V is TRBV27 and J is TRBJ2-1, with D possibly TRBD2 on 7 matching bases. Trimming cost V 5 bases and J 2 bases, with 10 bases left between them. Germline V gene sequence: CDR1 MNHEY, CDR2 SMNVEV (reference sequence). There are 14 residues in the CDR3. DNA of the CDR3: TGTGCCAGCAGTAGGGGGGGCCCCTACAATGAGCAGTTCTTC. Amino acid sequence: CASSRGGPYNEQFF.

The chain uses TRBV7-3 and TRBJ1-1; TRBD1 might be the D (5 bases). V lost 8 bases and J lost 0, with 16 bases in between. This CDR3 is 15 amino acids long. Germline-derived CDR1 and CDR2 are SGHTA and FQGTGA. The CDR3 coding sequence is TGTGCCAGCGGCCCCTTACAGGTCCTGAACACTGAAGCTTTCTTT. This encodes CASGPLQVLNTEAFF.

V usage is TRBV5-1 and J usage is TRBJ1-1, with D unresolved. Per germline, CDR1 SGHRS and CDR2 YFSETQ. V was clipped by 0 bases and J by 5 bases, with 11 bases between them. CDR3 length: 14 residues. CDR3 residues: CASSLAGMGTEAFF. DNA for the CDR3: TGCGCCAGCAGCTTGGCGGGGATGGGAACTGAAGCTTTCTTT.

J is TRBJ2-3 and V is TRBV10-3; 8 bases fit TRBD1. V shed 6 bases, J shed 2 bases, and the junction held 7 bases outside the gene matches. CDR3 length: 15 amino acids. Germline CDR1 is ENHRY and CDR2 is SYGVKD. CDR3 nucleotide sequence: TGTGCCATCAGAACGACAGGGGCGACCACAGATACGCAGTATTTT. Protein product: CAIRTTGATTDTQYF.

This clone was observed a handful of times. The DNA for the CDR3 is TGTGCCAGCAGCCGAGGACTGAGCACAGATACGCAGTATTTT. Protein: CASSRGLSTDTQYF. The genes are TRBV6-5 and TRBJ2-3; D may be TRBD2 (5 bases). This CDR3 comprises 14 residues. Germline CDR1 is MNHEY and CDR2 is SVGAGI. V was clipped by 6 bases and J by 0 bases, with 10 bases between them.

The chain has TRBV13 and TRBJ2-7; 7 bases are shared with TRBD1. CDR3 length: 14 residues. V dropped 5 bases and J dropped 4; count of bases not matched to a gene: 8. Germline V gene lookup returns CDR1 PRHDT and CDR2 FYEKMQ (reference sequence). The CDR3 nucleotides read TGTGCCAGCAGCGCCCAACAGGGGTTTTACGAGCAGTACTTC. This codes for CASSAQQGFYEQYF.

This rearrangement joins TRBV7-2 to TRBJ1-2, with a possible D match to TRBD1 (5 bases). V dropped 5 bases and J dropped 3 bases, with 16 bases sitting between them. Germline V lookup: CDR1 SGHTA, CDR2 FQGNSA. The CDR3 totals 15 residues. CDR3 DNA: TGTGCCAGCAGCCCCTACGGGGGGGGAGACTATGGCTACACCTTC. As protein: CASSPYGGGDYGYTF.

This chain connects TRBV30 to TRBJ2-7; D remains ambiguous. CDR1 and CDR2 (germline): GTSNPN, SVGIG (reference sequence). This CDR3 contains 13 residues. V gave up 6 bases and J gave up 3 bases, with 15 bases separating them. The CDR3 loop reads CACRPDTVYEQYF. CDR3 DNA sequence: TGTGCCTGTCGGCCTGACACTGTCTACGAGCAGTACTTC.

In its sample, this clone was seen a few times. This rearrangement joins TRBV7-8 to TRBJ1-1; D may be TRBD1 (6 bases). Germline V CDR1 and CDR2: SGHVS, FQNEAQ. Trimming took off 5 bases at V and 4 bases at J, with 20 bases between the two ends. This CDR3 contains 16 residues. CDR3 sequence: CASSGGGGGVFTEAFF. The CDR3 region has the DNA TGTGCCAGCAGCGGGGGCGGGGGTGGGGTGTTCACTGAAGCTTTCTTT.

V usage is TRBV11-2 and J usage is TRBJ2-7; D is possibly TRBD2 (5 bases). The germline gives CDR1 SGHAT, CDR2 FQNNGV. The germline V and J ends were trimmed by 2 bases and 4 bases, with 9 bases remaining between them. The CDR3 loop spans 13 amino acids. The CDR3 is CASSLPGWYEQYF. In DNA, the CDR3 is TGTGCCAGCAGCTTACCGGGGTGGTACGAGCAGTACTTC.

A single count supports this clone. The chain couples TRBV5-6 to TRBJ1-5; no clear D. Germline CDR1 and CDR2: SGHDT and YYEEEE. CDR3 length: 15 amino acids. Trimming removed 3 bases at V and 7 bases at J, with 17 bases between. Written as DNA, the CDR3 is TGTGCCAGCAGCTCGGGTCTAGGGAGACACCAGCCCCAGCATTTT. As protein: CASSSGLGRHQPQHF.

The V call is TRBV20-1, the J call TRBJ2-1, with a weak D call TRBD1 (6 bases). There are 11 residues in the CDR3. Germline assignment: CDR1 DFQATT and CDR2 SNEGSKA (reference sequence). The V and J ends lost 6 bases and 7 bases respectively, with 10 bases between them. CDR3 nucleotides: TGCAGTGCGTTACAGGGAAATGAGCAGTTCTTC. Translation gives CSALQGNEQFF.

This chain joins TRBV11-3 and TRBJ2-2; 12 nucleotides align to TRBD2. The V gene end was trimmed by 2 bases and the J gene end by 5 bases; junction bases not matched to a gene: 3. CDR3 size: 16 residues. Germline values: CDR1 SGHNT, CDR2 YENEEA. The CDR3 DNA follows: TGTGCCAGCAGCTTAACACTAGCGGGGGGAACCGGGGAGCTGTTTTTT. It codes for CASSLTLAGGTGELFF.

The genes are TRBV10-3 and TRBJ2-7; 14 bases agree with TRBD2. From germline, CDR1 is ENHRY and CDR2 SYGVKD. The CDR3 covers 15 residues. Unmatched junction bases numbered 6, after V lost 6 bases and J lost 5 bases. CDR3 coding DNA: TGTGCCATCAGGACTAGCGGGGGGGCCGTCGACGAGCAGTACTTC. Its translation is CAIRTSGGAVDEQYF.

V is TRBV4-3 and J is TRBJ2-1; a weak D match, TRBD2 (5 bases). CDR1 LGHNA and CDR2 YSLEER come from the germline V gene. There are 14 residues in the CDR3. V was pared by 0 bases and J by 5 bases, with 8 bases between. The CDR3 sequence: CASSQDWENNEQFF. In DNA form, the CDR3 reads TGCGCCAGCAGCCAAGACTGGGAGAACAATGAGCAGTTCTTC.

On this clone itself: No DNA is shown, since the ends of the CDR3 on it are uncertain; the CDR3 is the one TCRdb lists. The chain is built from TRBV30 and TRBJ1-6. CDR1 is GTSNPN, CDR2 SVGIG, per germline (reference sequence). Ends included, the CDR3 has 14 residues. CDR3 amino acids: CAWMTFGGRPPLHF.

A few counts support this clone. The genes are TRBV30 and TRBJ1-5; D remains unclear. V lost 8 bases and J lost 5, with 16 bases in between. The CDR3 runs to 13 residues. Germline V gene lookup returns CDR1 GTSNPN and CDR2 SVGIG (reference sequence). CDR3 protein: CAGQGPGDQPQHF. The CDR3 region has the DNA TGTGCCGGCCAAGGGCCCGGGGATCAGCCCCAGCATTTT.

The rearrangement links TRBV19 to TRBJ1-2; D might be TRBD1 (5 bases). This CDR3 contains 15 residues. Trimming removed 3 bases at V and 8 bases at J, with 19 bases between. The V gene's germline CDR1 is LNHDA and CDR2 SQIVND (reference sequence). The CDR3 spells CASSIVGGTVQGYTF. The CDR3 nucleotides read TGTGCCAGTAGTATCGTTGGAGGGACGGTACAAGGCTACACCTTC.

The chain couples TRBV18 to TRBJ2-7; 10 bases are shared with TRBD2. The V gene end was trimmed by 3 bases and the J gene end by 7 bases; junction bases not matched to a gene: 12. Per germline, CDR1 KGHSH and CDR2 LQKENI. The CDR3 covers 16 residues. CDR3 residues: CASSPRPWLAGDEQYF. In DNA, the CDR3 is TGTGCCAGCTCACCGCGGCCTTGGCTAGCGGGGGATGAGCAGTACTTC. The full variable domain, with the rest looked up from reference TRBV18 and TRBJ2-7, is NAGVMQNPRHLVRRRGQEARLRCSPMKGHSHVYWYRQLPEEGLKFMVYLQKENIIDESGMPKERFSAEFPKEGPSILRIQQVVRGDSAAYFCASSPRPWLAGDEQYFGPGTRLTVT.

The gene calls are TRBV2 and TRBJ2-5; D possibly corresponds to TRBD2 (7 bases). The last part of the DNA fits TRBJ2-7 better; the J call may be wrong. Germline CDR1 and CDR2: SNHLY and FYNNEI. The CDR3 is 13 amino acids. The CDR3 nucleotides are TGTTCCCATACAGGGAGGGAGACCTACGAGCAGTACTTC. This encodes CSHTGRETYEQYF.

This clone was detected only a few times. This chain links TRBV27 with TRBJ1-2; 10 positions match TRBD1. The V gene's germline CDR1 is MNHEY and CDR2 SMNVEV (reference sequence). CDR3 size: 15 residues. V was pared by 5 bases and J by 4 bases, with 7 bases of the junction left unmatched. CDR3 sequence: CASSVRQGAIYGYTF. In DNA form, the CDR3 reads TGTGCCAGCAGTGTCCGACAGGGGGCTATCTATGGCTACACCTTC.

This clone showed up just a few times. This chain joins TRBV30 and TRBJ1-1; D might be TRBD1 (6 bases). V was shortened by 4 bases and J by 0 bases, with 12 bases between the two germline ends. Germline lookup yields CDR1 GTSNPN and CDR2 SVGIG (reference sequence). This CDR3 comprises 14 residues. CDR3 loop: CAWKDRAMNTEAFF. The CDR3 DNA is TGTGCCTGGAAGGACAGAGCTATGAACACTGAAGCTTTCTTT.

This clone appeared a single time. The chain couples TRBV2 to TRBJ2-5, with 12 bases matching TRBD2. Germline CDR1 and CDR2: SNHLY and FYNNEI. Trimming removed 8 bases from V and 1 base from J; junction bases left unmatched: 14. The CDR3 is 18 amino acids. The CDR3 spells CASARQGGLAGSQETQYF. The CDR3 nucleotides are TGTGCCAGCGCCAGACAGGGGGGACTAGCGGGCTCCCAAGAGACCCAGTACTTC.

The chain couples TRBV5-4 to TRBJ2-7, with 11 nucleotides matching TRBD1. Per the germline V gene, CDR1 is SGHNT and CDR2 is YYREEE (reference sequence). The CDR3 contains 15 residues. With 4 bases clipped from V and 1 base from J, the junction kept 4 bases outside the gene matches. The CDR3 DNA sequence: TGTGCCAGCAGCCCTGGACAGGGGGCATCCTACGAGCAGTACTTC. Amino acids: CASSPGQGASYEQYF.

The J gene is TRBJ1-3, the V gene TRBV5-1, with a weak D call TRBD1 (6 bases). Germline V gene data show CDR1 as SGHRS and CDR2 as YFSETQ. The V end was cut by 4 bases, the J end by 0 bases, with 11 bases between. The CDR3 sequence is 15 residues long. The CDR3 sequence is CASSPRGGSGNTIYF. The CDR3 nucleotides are TGCGCCAGCAGCCCCAGAGGGGGCTCTGGAAACACCATATATTTT.

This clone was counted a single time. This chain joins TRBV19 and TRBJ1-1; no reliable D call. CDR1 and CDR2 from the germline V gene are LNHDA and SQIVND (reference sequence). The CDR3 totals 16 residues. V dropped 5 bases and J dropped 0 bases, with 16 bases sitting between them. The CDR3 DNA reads TGTGCCAGTAGTGCCGCAAAAGGGAGGATGAACACTGAAGCTTTCTTT. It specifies CASSAAKGRMNTEAFF.